These T cell receptor beta chains were read from a single sample in a study of cytomegalovirus exposure and HLA in healthy donors. Profiling relied on immunoSEQ multiplex PCR, and the TCRdb table lists in-frame clones only, not all of them. The sample lists 90,000 to 140,000 clones, about four fifths occurring once. Sequenced sample: PBMCs. Every receptor here comes from a man in his forties in good health and CMV-seronegative. Each CDR3 is given with its conserved first and last residue. The order of the fields is J gene, CDR3 length, V gene, clone size, D gene, CDR3 protein, CDR3 DNA. A D gene is named only where the DNA matches it firmly. Some rows have no size entry. The others give once, few or many, or a class for an expanded clone.

>TRBJ2-7|15|TRBV2|NA|TRBD1
CASRPSDRGDIEQYF
TGTGCCAGCAGACCTTCAGACAGGGGGGACATTGAGCAGTACTTC
>TRBJ2-2|17|TRBV18|NA|NA
CASSPPVLTRIGGELFF
TGTGCCAGCTCACCACCGGTTTTAACCCGAATCGGGGGGGAGCTGTTTTTT
>TRBJ2-3|16|TRBV5-1|NA|TRBD2
CASSFIPGLVTDTQYF
TGCGCCAGCAGCTTCATCCCGGGACTAGTAACAGATACGCAGTATTTT
>TRBJ1-1|15|TRBV6-5|NA|NA
CASSYNRYPPSEAFF
TGTGCCAGCAGTTACAACCGCTACCCTCCTTCTGAAGCTTTCTTT
>TRBJ1-2|14|TRBV2|NA|NA
CASSERRPNYGYTF
TGTGCCAGCAGTGAACGCAGGCCCAACTATGGCTACACCTTC
>TRBJ2-1|14|TRBV7-2|few|NA
CASSLFGQNNEQFF
TGTGCCAGCAGCTTATTTGGACAGAACAATGAGCAGTTCTTC
>TRBJ2-5|11|TRBV10-3|NA|NA
CAISGWPKRDF
TGTGCCATCAGTGGATGGCCTAAGAGGGACTTC
>TRBJ1-4|15|TRBV5-1|NA|NA
CASSLVSGFGEKLFF
TGCGCCAGCAGCTTGGTTTCAGGGTTCGGCGAAAAACTGTTTTTT
>TRBJ2-7|13|TRBV6-5|NA|TRBD1
CASSYGGQDEQYF
TGTGCCAGCAGTTACGGGGGACAGGACGAGCAGTACTTC
>TRBJ2-5|17|TRBV27|NA|TRBD1
CASSSPTGTGGRETQYF
TGTGCCAGCAGTTCCCCCACCGGGACAGGGGGCAGAGAGACCCAGTACTTC
>TRBJ1-2|14|TRBV15|NA|NA
CATSREGSRRGYTF
TGTGCCACCAGCAGAGAGGGCAGCCGGCGTGGCTACACCTTC
>TRBJ2-7|12|TRBV29-1|NA|NA
CSVSSFSYEQYF
TGCAGCGTTTCTTCTTTTTCCTACGAGCAGTACTTC
>TRBJ2-5|19|TRBV5-6|NA|TRBD2
CASSLVQGLGLAGQETQYF
TGTGCCAGCAGCTTGGTCCAGGGCTTGGGACTAGCGGGACAAGAGACCCAGTACTTC
>TRBJ1-5|16|TRBV18|NA|NA
CASSPIVAGEDQPQHF
TGTGCCAGCTCACCAATAGTGGCAGGGGAAGATCAGCCCCAGCATTTT
>TRBJ2-1|15|TRBV5-1|NA|TRBD2
CASSPGLAGGNEQFF
TGCGCCAGCAGCCCGGGACTAGCGGGCGGCAATGAGCAGTTCTTC
>TRBJ2-7|16|TRBV7-6|NA|TRBD1
CASSPMRQGLPYEQYF
TGTGCCAGCAGCCCAATGAGACAGGGCCTTCCCTACGAGCAGTACTTC
>TRBJ2-7|14|TRBV5-1|NA|TRBD1
CASSVPGQHYEQYF
TGCGCCAGCAGCGTACCGGGACAGCACTACGAGCAGTACTTC
>TRBJ1-2|15|TRBV4-3|NA|NA
CASSQELYQEAGYTF
TGCGCCAGCAGCCAAGAGCTTTATCAGGAGGCTGGCTACACCTTC
>TRBJ2-7|17|TRBV5-1|NA|TRBD2
CASSLAAGRGDWDEQYF
TGCGCCAGCAGCTTGGCTGCGGGGAGGGGAGATTGGGACGAGCAGTACTTC